These 6 T cell receptor beta chains were sequenced from one sample in a study of graft-versus-host responses after intestinal transplantation. TCRdb keeps only in-frame clones here, not all; method: immunoSEQ multiplex PCR. The table records roughly 25,000 clones, about 39% of them present only once. Source: alloreactive CD4+ T cells from a mixed lymphocyte reaction culture, taken before intestinal transplant. The subset: CFSE-low proliferating T cells sorted from approximately six-day pre-transplant mixed lymphocyte reaction (GvH or HvG direction). All receptors derive from a human patient who received an intestinal transplant.

This chain joins TRBV6-6 and TRBJ2-5; no definite D call. Looked up from germline, CDR1 is MNHNY and CDR2 is SVGAGI (reference sequence). The CDR3 is made up of 12 amino acids. Trimming took off 6 bases at V and 1 base at J, with 6 bases between the two ends. The CDR3 region is CASRASQETQYF. DNA for the CDR3: TGTGCCAGCAGGGCTTCCCAAGAGACCCAGTACTTC.

The chain links TRBV6-1 to TRBJ2-7; D is perhaps TRBD1 (5 bases). With 0 bases removed from V and 3 bases from J, the gap between germline ends came to 12 bases. Germline V gene data show CDR1 as MNHNS and CDR2 as SASEGT. This CDR3 comprises 15 residues. CDR3 nucleotide sequence: TGTGCCAGCAGTGAAGCCCCAGGGAAGGGCTACGAGCAGTACTTC. Translated: CASSEAPGKGYEQYF.

This clone was detected a few times. The CDR3 here is CASSISGQFFDYGYTF. The CDR3 nucleotides read TGTGCCAGCAGCATATCAGGACAGTTTTTTGACTATGGCTACACCTTC. The gene calls are TRBV27 and TRBJ1-2, with D tentatively TRBD1 (6 bases). V was trimmed by 6 bases and J by 3 bases, leaving 20 bases between them. CDR1 and CDR2 (germline): MNHEY, SMNVEV (reference sequence). CDR3 size: 16 residues.

The genes are TRBV28 and TRBJ1-6; 8 bases are a match to TRBD1. The CDR3 consists of 14 residues. CDR1 is MDHEN, CDR2 SYDVKM, per germline. Germline trimming cut 7 bases from V and 10 bases from J; bases unmatched to any gene: 9. CDR3 DNA sequence: TGTGCCAGCATTGGACAGGGCCATTACTCACCCCTCCACTTT. This translates into CASIGQGHYSPLHF.

The rearrangement joins TRBV2 to TRBJ2-5; 7 nucleotides agree with TRBD1. The CDR3 covers 15 residues. The V gene end was trimmed by 6 bases and the J gene end by 1 base; junction bases not matched to a gene: 8. CDR1 is SNHLY, CDR2 FYNNEI, per germline. The CDR3 region is CASRAQGITQETQYF. The CDR3 nucleotides read TGTGCCAGCAGAGCACAGGGGATAACCCAAGAGACCCAGTACTTC.

V gene TRBV5-4 combines with J gene TRBJ1-6, with a tentative D call TRBD1 (5 bases). The germline V and J ends were trimmed by 0 bases and 10 bases, with 11 bases remaining between them. The germline V gene has CDR1 SGHNT and CDR2 YYREEE (reference sequence). The CDR3 length is 14 residues. CDR3 sequence (DNA): TGTGCCAGCAGCTTGGCACGGGGGGGATCACCCCTCCACTTT. Encoded protein: CASSLARGGSPLHF.